This T cell receptor (beta chain) comes out of a study of blood T cell repertoires in COVID-19. Across the whole study: The United States, Italy and Spain provided the acute and convalescent COVID-19 samples. T cells, B-cell-depleted T cells, or PBMCs provided the cDNA or gDNA that served as material.

The CDR3 is made up of 14 amino acids. V gave up 8 bases and J gave up 6 bases, with 19 bases separating them. Looked up from germline, CDR1 is MNHEY and CDR2 is SMNVEV (reference sequence). The authors' processing: Quantification of nucleated cells was approximated via reference gene primer amplification. Only in-frame clones appear in the TCRdb table, and some are missing; sequencing was by immunoSEQ multiplex PCR. The V and J calls and clone size are taken from that table; D and trimming were inferred from the DNA. The table records fewer than 500,000 clones, 81% of them present only once. This receptor was obtained from a human donor with acute or convalescent COVID-19. The donor label of this sample is uncertain. Sequencing was carried out using peripheral blood. V and J are TRBV27 and TRBJ1-1; possible D gene TRBD1, 6 bases. CDR3 amino acids: CASESEPGGPEAFF. CDR3 DNA: TGTGCCAGCGAGTCGGAGCCTGGGGGCCCTGAAGCTTTCTTT.